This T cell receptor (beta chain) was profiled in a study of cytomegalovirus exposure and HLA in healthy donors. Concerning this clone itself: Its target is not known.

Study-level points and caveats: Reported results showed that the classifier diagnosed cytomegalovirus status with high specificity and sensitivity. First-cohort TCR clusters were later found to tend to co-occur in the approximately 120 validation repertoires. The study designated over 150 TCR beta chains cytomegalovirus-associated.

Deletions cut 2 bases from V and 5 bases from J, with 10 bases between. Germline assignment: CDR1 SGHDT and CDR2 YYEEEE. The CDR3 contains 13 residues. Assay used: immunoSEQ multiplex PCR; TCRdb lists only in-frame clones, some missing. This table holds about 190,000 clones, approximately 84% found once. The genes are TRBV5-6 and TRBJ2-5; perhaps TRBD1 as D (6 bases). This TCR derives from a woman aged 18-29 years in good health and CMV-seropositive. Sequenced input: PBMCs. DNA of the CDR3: TGTGCCAGCAGCTTTTCGAGGGGGGAGACCCAGTACTTC. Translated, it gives CASSFSRGETQYF. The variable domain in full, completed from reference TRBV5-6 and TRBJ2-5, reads DAGVTQSPTHLIKTRGQQVTLRCSPKSGHDTVSWYQQALGQGPQFIFQYYEEEERQRGNFPDRFSGHQFPNYSSELNVNALLLGDSALYLCASSFSRGETQYFGPGTRLLVL.